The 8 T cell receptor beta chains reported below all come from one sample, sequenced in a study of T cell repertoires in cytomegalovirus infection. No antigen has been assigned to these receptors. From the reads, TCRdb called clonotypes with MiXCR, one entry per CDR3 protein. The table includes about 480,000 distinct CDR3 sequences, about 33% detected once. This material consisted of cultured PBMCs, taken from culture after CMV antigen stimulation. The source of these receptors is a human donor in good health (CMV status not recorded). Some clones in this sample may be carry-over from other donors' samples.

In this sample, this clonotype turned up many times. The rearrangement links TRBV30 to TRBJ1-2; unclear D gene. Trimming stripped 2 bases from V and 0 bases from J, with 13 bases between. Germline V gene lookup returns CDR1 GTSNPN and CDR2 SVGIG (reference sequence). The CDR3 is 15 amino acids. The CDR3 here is CAWSMGPLANYGYTF. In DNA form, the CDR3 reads TGTGCCTGGAGTATGGGCCCCTTAGCTAACTATGGCTACACCTTC.

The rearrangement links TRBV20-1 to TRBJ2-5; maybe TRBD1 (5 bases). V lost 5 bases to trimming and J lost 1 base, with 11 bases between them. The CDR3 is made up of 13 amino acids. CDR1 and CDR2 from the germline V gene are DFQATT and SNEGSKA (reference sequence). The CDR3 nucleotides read TGCAGTGCTGTAACAGGCTCCCAAGAGACCCAGTACTTC. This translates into CSAVTGSQETQYF.

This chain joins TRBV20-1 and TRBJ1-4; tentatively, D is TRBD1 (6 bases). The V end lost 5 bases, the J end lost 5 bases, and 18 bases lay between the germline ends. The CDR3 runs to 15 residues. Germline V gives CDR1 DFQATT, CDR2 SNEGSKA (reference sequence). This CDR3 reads CSALERGRGNEKLFF. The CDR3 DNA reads TGCAGTGCTCTAGAGCGGGGCAGGGGAAATGAAAAACTGTTTTTT.

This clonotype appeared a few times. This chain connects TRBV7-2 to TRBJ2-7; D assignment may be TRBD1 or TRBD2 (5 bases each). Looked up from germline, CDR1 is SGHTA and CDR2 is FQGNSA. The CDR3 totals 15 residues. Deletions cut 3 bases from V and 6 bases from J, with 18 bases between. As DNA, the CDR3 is TGTGCCAGCAGCTTCCTACTTGTGGGGGAGTGCGAGCAGTACTTC. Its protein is CASSFLLVGECEQYF.

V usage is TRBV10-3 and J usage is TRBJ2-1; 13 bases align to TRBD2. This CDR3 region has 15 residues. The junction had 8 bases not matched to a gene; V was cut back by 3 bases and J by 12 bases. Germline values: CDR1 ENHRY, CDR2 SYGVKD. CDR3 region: CAISDPLAGGPGQFF. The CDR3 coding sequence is TGTGCCATCAGTGACCCACTAGCGGGAGGGCCCGGGCAGTTCTTC.

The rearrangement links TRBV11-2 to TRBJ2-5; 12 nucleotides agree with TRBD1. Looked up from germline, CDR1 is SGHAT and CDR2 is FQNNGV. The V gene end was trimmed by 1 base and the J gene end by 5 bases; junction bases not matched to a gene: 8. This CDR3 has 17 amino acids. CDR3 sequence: CASSLGKGQGARETQYF. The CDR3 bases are TGTGCCAGCAGCTTAGGCAAGGGACAGGGGGCTCGGGAGACCCAGTACTTC.

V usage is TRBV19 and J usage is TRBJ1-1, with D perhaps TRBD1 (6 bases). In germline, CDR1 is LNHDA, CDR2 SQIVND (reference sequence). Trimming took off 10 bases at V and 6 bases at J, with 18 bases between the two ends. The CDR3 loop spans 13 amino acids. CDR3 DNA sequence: TGTGCCACAAATAGGAGGGGGGCGGCTGAAGCTTTCTTT. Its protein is CATNRRGAAEAFF.

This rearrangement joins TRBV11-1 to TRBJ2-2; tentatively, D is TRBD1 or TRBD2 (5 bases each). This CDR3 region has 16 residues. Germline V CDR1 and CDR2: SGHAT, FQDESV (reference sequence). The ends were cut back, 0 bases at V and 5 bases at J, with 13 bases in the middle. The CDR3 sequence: CASSLAERGRTGELFF. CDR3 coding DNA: TGTGCCAGCAGCTTAGCGGAAAGGGGACGGACCGGGGAGCTGTTTTTT.